This TCR beta chain was observed in a study of PD-1 blockade in classical Hodgkin lymphoma. Libraries were prepared by immunoSEQ multiplex PCR; TCRdb keeps only in-frame clonotypes and omits some of them. The sample contains some 95,000 clones, 89% of which appear only once. The germline V gene encodes CDR1 PRHDT and CDR2 FYEKMQ (reference sequence). The CDR3 covers 16 residues. The J segment lost 4 bases and the V segment lost 5 bases, leaving 9 bases of the junction unmatched. This clone was picked up a small number of times. All patients experienced relapse after autologous stem cell transplantation, and brentuximab vedotin exposure was variable.

The V and J genes are TRBV13 and TRBJ1-1; TRBD1 agrees at 11 bases. This TCR derives from a human donor with classical Hodgkin lymphoma. The sample consisted of peripheral blood mononuclear cells (PBMCs), taken before the second cycle of nivolumab. The CDR3 protein is CASSAEDRGRGTEAFF. In nucleotides, the CDR3 is TGTGCCAGCAGCGCCGAGGACAGGGGGCGCGGCACTGAAGCTTTCTTT.